The rows below give T cell receptor beta chains drawn from one sample of a study of cytomegalovirus exposure and HLA in healthy donors. Using immunoSEQ multiplex PCR, the repertoire was profiled, and TCRdb retains in-frame clones only, with some absent. The top ten hold approximately 1.7% of the sample, which has about 140,000 clones, roughly two thirds seen once. The sequencing input was PBMCs. The receptors stem from a male donor in good health and CMV-seronegative. Both conserved end residues are part of each CDR3. The order of the fields is D gene, clone size, CDR3 length, J gene, V gene, CDR3 protein, CDR3 DNA. The D gene is left open where the match is weak. The size field is filled for only some rows; it gives once, few, many or a size class.

TRBD1	-	15	TRBJ1-2	TRBV5-4	CASASPGQGTHGYTF	TGTGCCAGCGCCTCACCGGGACAGGGGACTCATGGCTACACCTTC
-	-	13	TRBJ2-1	TRBV2	CASSEGLASEQFF	TGTGCCAGCAGTGAAGGATTAGCTAGCGAGCAGTTCTTC
TRBD1	-	17	TRBJ2-7	TRBV4-3	CASSQESYGTAAYEQYF	TGCGCCAGCAGCCAAGAAAGTTACGGGACAGCAGCCTACGAGCAGTACTTC
TRBD1	-	13	TRBJ1-4	TRBV9	CASSQGVGEKLFF	TGTGCCAGCAGCCAGGGGGTAGGTGAAAAACTGTTTTTT
-	-	15	TRBJ2-2	TRBV5-1	CASSLGQGNTGELFF	TGCGCCAGCAGCCTGGGGCAGGGCAACACCGGGGAGCTGTTTTTT
-	-	11	TRBJ1-1	TRBV20-1	CSARGQPRAFF	TGCAGTGCTAGAGGACAGCCGAGAGCTTTCTTT
-	-	13	TRBJ1-4	TRBV7-9	CASRLSLGEKLFF	TGTGCCAGCAGATTATCGTTGGGCGAAAAACTGTTTTTT
TRBD1	-	17	TRBJ2-1	TRBV4-2	CASSQTSGTGSINEQFF	TGTGCCAGCAGCCAAACCTCCGGGACAGGGTCTATCAATGAGCAGTTCTTC
-	-	15	TRBJ2-3	TRBV4-1	CASSLGSRGTDTQYF	TGCGCCAGCAGCCTCGGCTCGAGGGGCACAGATACGCAGTATTTT
-	-	13	TRBJ2-1	TRBV6-1	CASSSTRNNEQFF	TGTGCCAGCTCTTCGACGAGGAACAATGAGCAGTTCTTC
-	-	13	TRBJ1-1	TRBV6-6	CASSYETGTEAFF	TGTGCCAGCAGTTACGAGACGGGCACTGAAGCTTTCTTT
-	-	16	TRBJ1-6	TRBV9	CASSVGWGEEASPLHF	TGTGCCAGCAGCGTAGGATGGGGGGAGGAGGCTTCACCCCTCCACTTT
TRBD1	-	16	TRBJ2-7	TRBV6-6	CASSYHRGTGAYEQYF	TGTGCCAGCAGCTACCATCGTGGGACAGGGGCCTACGAGCAGTACTTC
-	-	13	TRBJ1-1	TRBV27	CASSFDRATEAFF	TGTGCCAGCAGTTTCGACAGAGCCACTGAAGCTTTCTTT
TRBD2	-	14	TRBJ2-7	TRBV2	CASRLAGADYEQYF	TGTGCCAGCAGGCTAGCGGGGGCAGACTACGAGCAGTACTTC
TRBD2	-	15	TRBJ2-3	TRBV6-5	CASSYRRDGAGTQYF	TGTGCCAGCAGTTACCGTAGGGACGGAGCGGGGACGCAGTATTTT
TRBD1	-	15	TRBJ1-6	TRBV4-3	CASSSWTGGNSPLHF	TGCGCCAGCAGCTCCTGGACAGGGGGCAATTCACCCCTCCACTTT
TRBD1	-	15	TRBJ2-1	TRBV7-3	CASSLTGQNYNEQFF	TGTGCCAGCAGCTTGACGGGACAGAACTACAATGAGCAGTTCTTC
TRBD1	few	15	TRBJ1-1	TRBV5-4	CASSKPGQGGTEAFF	TGTGCCAGCAGCAAACCGGGACAGGGGGGCACTGAAGCTTTCTTT
-	-	15	TRBJ2-3	TRBV7-2	CASSSLGGYTDTQYF	TGTGCCAGCAGCTCCCTAGGCGGGTACACAGATACGCAGTATTTT
TRBD1	-	13	TRBJ1-2	TRBV28	CASRTGVNYGYPF	TGTGCCAGCAGAACAGGGGTGAACTATGGCTACCCCTTC
TRBD1	-	14	TRBJ1-1	TRBV6-5	CASSYWRGQGKAFF	TGTGCCAGCAGTTACTGGAGGGGGCAGGGGAAAGCTTTCTTT
TRBD1	-	15	TRBJ2-7	TRBV4-1	CASSRAGTGAHEQYF	TGCGCCAGCAGCCGCGCCGGGACAGGGGCACACGAGCAGTACTTC
-	-	15	TRBJ2-7	TRBV11-2	CASSSTRGISYEQYF	TGTGCCAGCAGCTCTACCAGAGGGATCTCCTACGAGCAGTACTTC
TRBD1	-	17	TRBJ1-4	TRBV27	CASSLSGGTGGGKKLFF	TGTGCCAGCAGTTTATCCGGAGGGACAGGGGGTGGAAAAAAACTGTTTTTT
TRBD1	-	16	TRBJ1-5	TRBV18	CASSPTGGRGYQPQHF	TGTGCCAGCTCGCCCACAGGGGGCCGGGGGTATCAGCCCCAGCATTTT
TRBD2	-	18	TRBJ2-3	TRBV11-2	CASSSRSSTSGRTDTQYF	TGTGCCAGCAGCTCCCGGTCCTCCACTAGCGGACGCACAGATACGCAGTATTTT
TRBD1	-	14	TRBJ1-2	TRBV7-9	CASSAGQGEDGYTF	TGTGCCAGCAGCGCGGGACAGGGGGAGGATGGCTACACCTTC
-	few	12	TRBJ1-1	TRBV4-1	CASSQEGSRAFF	TGCGCCAGCAGCCAAGAAGGGAGTAGAGCTTTCTTT
-	-	14	TRBJ1-6	TRBV15	CATSRERAYSPLHF	TGTGCCACCAGCAGAGAAAGAGCCTATTCACCCCTCCACTTT
TRBD1	-	16	TRBJ2-3	TRBV10-3	CAISESTGGNADTQYF	TGTGCCATCAGTGAGTCGACAGGGGGCAATGCAGATACGCAGTATTTT
-	-	13	TRBJ1-1	TRBV7-7	CASSLDRNTEAFF	TGTGCCAGCAGCTTAGACAGAAACACTGAAGCTTTCTTT
TRBD2	-	15	TRBJ2-1	TRBV5-4	CASSLGSGGYNEQFF	TGTGCCAGCAGCTTAGGAAGCGGGGGATACAATGAGCAGTTCTTC
-	-	13	TRBJ2-1	TRBV18	CASSPPAYNEQFF	TGTGCCAGCTCACCACCGGCTTACAATGAGCAGTTCTTC
-	-	13	TRBJ2-4	TRBV19	CASTPDKRNIQYF	TGTGCCAGTACCCCGGACAAGAGAAACATTCAGTACTTC
-	-	18	TRBJ2-2	TRBV4-1	CASSQVFRGGANTGELFF	TGCGCCAGCAGCCAAGTCTTTAGAGGGGGGGCCAACACCGGGGAGCTGTTTTTT
-	few	15	TRBJ1-2	TRBV5-1	CASSPPREGGYGYTF	TGCGCCAGCAGCCCACCACGGGAGGGGGGCTATGGCTACACCTTC
-	few	13	TRBJ1-1	TRBV6-1	CASSEFSDTEAFF	TGTGCCAGCAGTGAATTTTCAGACACTGAAGCTTTCTTT
-	-	13	TRBJ2-3	TRBV18	CASSPQSTDTQYF	TGTGCCAGCTCACCCCAGAGCACAGATACGCAGTATTTT
-	-	14	TRBJ1-6	TRBV2	CASRPERGESPLHF	TGTGCCAGCAGACCCGAACGGGGGGAATCACCCCTCCACTTT
TRBD2	-	18	TRBJ2-3	TRBV5-6	CASNHRLAGDQRGDTQYF	TGTGCCAGCAACCACCGACTAGCGGGGGACCAGAGGGGAGATACGCAGTATTTT
-	-	14	TRBJ2-5	TRBV5-1	CASSLVGAQETQYF	TGCGCCAGCAGCTTGGTGGGGGCCCAAGAGACCCAGTACTTC
-	-	13	TRBJ2-2	TRBV19	CASSVRVAGELFF	TGTGCCAGTAGTGTCAGGGTAGCCGGGGAGCTGTTTTTT
-	few	15	TRBJ2-7	TRBV11-2	CASSLGTGGEEEQYF	TGTGCCAGCAGCTTAGGGACTGGGGGCGAGGAAGAGCAGTACTTC
TRBD1	-	15	TRBJ1-4	TRBV5-6	CASSFDRGGNEKLFF	TGTGCCAGCAGCTTCGACAGGGGCGGGAATGAAAAACTGTTTTTT
TRBD2	few	14	TRBJ2-1	TRBV6-6	CASNGAGGLGEQFF	TGTGCCAGCAACGGGGCGGGGGGCCTCGGGGAGCAGTTCTTC
-	-	12	TRBJ2-2	TRBV11-3	CASSFGTSELFF	TGTGCCAGCAGCTTCGGTACCTCCGAGCTGTTTTTT